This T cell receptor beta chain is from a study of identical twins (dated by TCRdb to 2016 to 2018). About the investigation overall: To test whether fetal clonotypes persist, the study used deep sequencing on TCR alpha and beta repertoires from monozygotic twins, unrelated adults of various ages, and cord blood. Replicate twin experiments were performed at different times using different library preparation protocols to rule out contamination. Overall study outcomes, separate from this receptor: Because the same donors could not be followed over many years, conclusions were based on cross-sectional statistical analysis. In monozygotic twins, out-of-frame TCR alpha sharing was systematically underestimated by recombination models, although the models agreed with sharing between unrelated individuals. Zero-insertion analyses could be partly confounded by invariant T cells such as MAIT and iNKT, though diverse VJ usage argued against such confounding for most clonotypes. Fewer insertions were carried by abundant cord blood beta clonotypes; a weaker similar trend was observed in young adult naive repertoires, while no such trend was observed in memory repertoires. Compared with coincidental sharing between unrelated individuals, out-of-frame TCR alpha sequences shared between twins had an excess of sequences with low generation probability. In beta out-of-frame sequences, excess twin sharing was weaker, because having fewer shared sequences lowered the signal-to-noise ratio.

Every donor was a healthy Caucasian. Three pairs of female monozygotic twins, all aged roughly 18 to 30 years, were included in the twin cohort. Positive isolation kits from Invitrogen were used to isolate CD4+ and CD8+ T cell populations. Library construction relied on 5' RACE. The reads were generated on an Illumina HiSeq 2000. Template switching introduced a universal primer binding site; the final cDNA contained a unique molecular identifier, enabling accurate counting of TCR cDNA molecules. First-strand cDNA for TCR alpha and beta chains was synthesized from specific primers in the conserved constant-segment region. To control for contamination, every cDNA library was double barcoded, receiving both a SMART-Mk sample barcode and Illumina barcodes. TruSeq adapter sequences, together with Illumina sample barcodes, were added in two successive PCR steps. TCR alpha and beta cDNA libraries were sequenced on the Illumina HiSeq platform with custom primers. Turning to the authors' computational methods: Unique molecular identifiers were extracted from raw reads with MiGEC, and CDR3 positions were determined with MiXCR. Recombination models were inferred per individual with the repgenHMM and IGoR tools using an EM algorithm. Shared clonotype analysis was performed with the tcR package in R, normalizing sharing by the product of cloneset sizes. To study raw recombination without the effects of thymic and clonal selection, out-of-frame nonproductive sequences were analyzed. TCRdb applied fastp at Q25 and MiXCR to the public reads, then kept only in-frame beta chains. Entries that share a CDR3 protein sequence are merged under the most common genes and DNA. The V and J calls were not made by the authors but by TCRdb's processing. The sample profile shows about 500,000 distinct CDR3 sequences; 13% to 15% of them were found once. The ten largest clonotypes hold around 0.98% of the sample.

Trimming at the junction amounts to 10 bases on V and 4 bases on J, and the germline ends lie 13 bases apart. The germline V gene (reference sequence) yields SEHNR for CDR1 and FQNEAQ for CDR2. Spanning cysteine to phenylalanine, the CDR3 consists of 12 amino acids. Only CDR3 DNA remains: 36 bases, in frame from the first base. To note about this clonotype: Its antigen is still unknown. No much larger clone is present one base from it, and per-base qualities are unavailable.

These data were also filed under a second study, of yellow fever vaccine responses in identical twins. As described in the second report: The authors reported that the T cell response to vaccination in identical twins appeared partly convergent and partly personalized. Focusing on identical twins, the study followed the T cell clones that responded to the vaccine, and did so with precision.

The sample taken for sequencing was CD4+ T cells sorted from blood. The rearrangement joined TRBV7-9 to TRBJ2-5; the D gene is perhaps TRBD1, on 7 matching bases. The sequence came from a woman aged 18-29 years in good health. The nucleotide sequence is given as TGTGCCATCAGGCAGGGGGGAGAGACCCAGTACTTC. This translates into CAIRQGGETQYF. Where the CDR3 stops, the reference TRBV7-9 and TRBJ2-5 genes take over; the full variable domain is DTGVSQNPRHKITKRGQNVTFRCDPISEHNRLYWYRQTLGQGPEFLTYFQNEAQLEKSRLLSDRFSAERPKGSFSTLEIQRTEQGDSAMYLCAIRQGGETQYFGPGTRLLVL.